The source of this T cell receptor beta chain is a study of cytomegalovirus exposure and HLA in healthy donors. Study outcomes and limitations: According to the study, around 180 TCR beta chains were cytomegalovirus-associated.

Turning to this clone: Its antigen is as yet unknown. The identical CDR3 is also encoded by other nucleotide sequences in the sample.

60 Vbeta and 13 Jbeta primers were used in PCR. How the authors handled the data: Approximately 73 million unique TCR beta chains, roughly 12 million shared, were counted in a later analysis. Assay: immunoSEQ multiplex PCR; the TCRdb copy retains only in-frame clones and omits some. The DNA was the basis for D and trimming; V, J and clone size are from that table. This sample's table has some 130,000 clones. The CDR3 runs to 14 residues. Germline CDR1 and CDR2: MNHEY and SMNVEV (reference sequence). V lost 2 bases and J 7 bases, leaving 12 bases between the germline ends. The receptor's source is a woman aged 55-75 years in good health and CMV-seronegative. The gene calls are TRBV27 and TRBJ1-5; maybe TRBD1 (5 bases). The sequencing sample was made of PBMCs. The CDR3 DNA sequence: TGTGCCAGCAGTTTAGAAGGGAGGGGACAGCCCCAGCATTTT. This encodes CASSLEGRGQPQHF.